This passage covers 17 T cell receptor beta chains from one sample sequenced in a study of long-term antiretroviral therapy in people with HIV. Investigators performed immunoSEQ version v3.0 at survey level. Profiling relied on immunoSEQ multiplex PCR, and the TCRdb table lists in-frame clones only, not all of them. Of over 25,000 clones in the sample, approximately 88% were seen once. The sample consisted of unsorted PBMCs, taken about 2.7 years after starting antiretroviral therapy. The receptors originated from a young man with HIV.

This clone was seen a single time. The chain uses TRBV5-1 and TRBJ2-5; no reliable D call. V lost 4 bases, J lost 5 bases, and 9 bases lay in between. CDR1 and CDR2 from the germline V gene are SGHRS and YFSETQ. The CDR3 totals 12 residues. The CDR3 loop reads CASSRGLETQYF. The CDR3 bases are TGCGCCAGCAGCCGAGGATTGGAGACCCAGTACTTC.

This sequence joins TRBV5-1 and TRBJ1-2, with 7 positions matching TRBD1. This CDR3 spans 15 amino acids. Germline V gene lookup returns CDR1 SGHRS and CDR2 YFSETQ. J gave up 8 bases and V 0 bases, and 10 bases lay outside the gene matches. CDR3 sequence: CASSLGGDSGNGYTF. Written as DNA, the CDR3 is TGCGCCAGCAGCTTGGGGGGGGACAGTGGAAACGGCTACACCTTC.

This clone came up once. The chain couples TRBV5-1 to TRBJ1-1; D gene unclear. V shed 2 bases and J shed 8 bases, with 7 bases lying between them. Looked up from germline, CDR1 is SGHRS and CDR2 is YFSETQ. This CDR3 region has 11 residues. CDR3 sequence (DNA): TGCGCCAGCAGCTTCACCCGGGAAGCTTTCTTT. Its protein product is CASSFTREAFF.

The gene calls are TRBV28 and TRBJ1-6; 9 nucleotides align to TRBD1. Germline V gives CDR1 MDHEN, CDR2 SYDVKM. J gave up 6 bases and V 2 bases, and 8 bases lay outside the gene matches. The CDR3 extends over 17 amino acids. CDR3 sequence reads: CASSLEVGTGSNSPLHF. The CDR3 DNA reads as TGTGCCAGCAGTTTAGAAGTTGGGACAGGGAGTAATTCACCCCTCCACTTT.

Details on this clone: A clone one base away is much larger, so this may be a read error. Other nucleotide sequences from this sample produce the same CDR3. The V call is TRBV10-3, the J call TRBJ2-1; D is unclear. The germline V and J ends were trimmed by 4 bases and 7 bases, with 5 bases remaining between them. Per germline, CDR1 ENHRY and CDR2 SYGVKD. The length of the CDR3 is 11 residues. CDR3 region: CAISVGNEQFF. For the CDR3, the DNA is TGTGCCATCAGTGTCGGTAATGAGCAGTTCTTC.

J is TRBJ2-2 and V is TRBV5-1; 8 bases line up with TRBD2. V dropped 4 bases and J dropped 6; count of bases not matched to a gene: 11. The germline V gene encodes CDR1 SGHRS and CDR2 YFSETQ. The CDR3 totals 16 residues. CDR3 protein: CASSLTTGTRAGELFF. Here the CDR3 DNA reads TGCGCCAGCAGCCTAACCACCGGGACTAGGGCCGGGGAGCTGTTTTTT.

The gene calls are TRBV5-1 and TRBJ2-7; the D gene is possibly TRBD1 (5 bases). Germline V gene data show CDR1 as SGHRS and CDR2 as YFSETQ. Trimming cost V 0 bases and J 0 bases, with 10 bases left between them. The CDR3 has 15 residues. CDR3 sequence: CASSLVAGNSYEQYF. CDR3 coding DNA: TGCGCCAGCAGCTTGGTGGCAGGGAACTCCTACGAGCAGTACTTC.

This clone was detected once. As DNA, the CDR3 is TGTGCCAGCAGTGGGAACAGGGTTGCTGAAGCTTTCTTT. Amino acid sequence: CASSGNRVAEAFF. The rearrangement joins TRBV25-1 to TRBJ1-1; possibly TRBD1 for D (6 bases). This CDR3 spans 13 amino acids. The germline V and J ends were trimmed by 4 bases and 6 bases, with 12 bases remaining between them. From germline, CDR1 is MGHDK and CDR2 SYGVNS.

V and J are TRBV30 and TRBJ2-1, with D unclear. This CDR3 has 11 amino acids. CDR1 is GTSNPN, CDR2 SVGIG, per germline (reference sequence). V was pared by 2 bases and J by 5 bases, with 4 bases between. The CDR3 DNA reads as TGTGCCTGGAGTTGGGACAATGAGCAGTTCTTC. Amino acid sequence: CAWSWDNEQFF.

The chain links TRBV19 to TRBJ2-1; 7 bases line up with TRBD1. Germline loops: CDR1 LNHDA, CDR2 SQIVND (reference sequence). Losses at the gene ends were 3 bases for V and 3 bases for J; bases not matched to a gene: 5. The CDR3 sequence is 15 residues long. The CDR3 DNA reads TGTGCCAGTAGTATCGCGACAGGGTTCTACAATGAGCAGTTCTTC. It yields the protein CASSIATGFYNEQFF.

The J gene is TRBJ2-1, the V gene TRBV6-5; 12 bases are a match to TRBD2. In germline, CDR1 is MNHEY, CDR2 SVGAGI. This CDR3 has 16 residues. The V gene end was trimmed by 1 base and the J gene end by 9 bases; junction bases not matched to a gene: 7. CDR3 sequence: CASSYLTSGRPGEQFF. The CDR3, as DNA: TGTGCCAGCAGTTACTTGACTAGCGGGAGACCGGGTGAGCAGTTCTTC.

The gene calls are TRBV6-1 and TRBJ2-1; 11 positions match TRBD2. Per the germline V gene, CDR1 is MNHNS and CDR2 is SASEGT. This CDR3 comprises 15 residues. V was pared by 5 bases and J by 7 bases, with 7 bases of the junction left unmatched. CDR3 loop: CASSFSGGAGNEQFF. In DNA form, the CDR3 reads TGTGCCAGCAGTTTTAGCGGGGGGGCTGGGAATGAGCAGTTCTTC.

The chain combines TRBV7-8 with TRBJ2-3; the match to TRBD2 covers 7 bases. J gave up 6 bases and V 7 bases, and 7 bases lay outside the gene matches. CDR3 length: 13 residues. CDR1 and CDR2 (germline): SGHVS, FQNEAQ. CDR3 in amino acids: CASTLLRGDTQYF. DNA for the CDR3: TGTGCCAGCACCTTGCTGCGGGGGGATACGCAGTATTTT.

V gene TRBV5-1 combines with J gene TRBJ2-6; 7 bases match TRBD1. The junction had 9 bases not matched to a gene; V was cut back by 3 bases and J by 0 bases. Germline V gene lookup returns CDR1 SGHRS and CDR2 YFSETQ. The CDR3 runs 18 residues. CDR3 loop: CASSSARGPTSGANVLTF. CDR3 nucleotides: TGCGCCAGCAGCTCCGCTAGGGGGCCAACCTCTGGGGCCAACGTCCTGACTTTC.

The rearrangement joins TRBV19 to TRBJ2-1; D may be TRBD1 (5 bases). The V gene's germline CDR1 is LNHDA and CDR2 SQIVND (reference sequence). This CDR3 spans 14 amino acids. V gave up 1 base and J gave up 5 bases, with 9 bases separating them. CDR3 residues: CASSIVGVHNEQFF. The CDR3, as DNA: TGTGCCAGTAGTATAGTAGGGGTGCACAATGAGCAGTTCTTC.

This clone was detected only a few times. The chain recombines TRBV28 with TRBJ2-2; a possible D gene is TRBD1 (6 bases). Germline loops: CDR1 MDHEN, CDR2 SYDVKM. V gave up 5 bases and J gave up 6 bases, with 10 bases separating them. There are 13 residues in the CDR3. The CDR3 here is CASSPRGAGELFF. The CDR3 coding sequence is TGTGCCAGCAGTCCCAGGGGAGCCGGGGAGCTGTTTTTT.

The chain carries TRBV7-9 and TRBJ2-5; maybe TRBD2 (6 bases). The CDR3 consists of 13 residues. V was clipped by 9 bases and J by 3 bases, with 14 bases between them. In germline, CDR1 is SEHNR, CDR2 FQNEAQ (reference sequence). The CDR3 DNA reads as TGTGCCAGTGGACATGGGGGGAAAGAGACCCAGTACTTC. Protein: CASGHGGKETQYF.